The source of this T cell receptor beta chain is a study of blood T cell repertoires in COVID-19. Study-level background: Both acute and convalescent COVID-19 samples were obtained from the United States, Italy and Spain. From T cells, B-cell-depleted T cells, or PBMCs came the material, which was cDNA or gDNA.

Source study methods: Nucleated cell number was recorded as an estimate derived from reference gene primer amplification. Sequenced by immunoSEQ multiplex PCR; TCRdb stores in-frame clones only, minus some. The DNA was the basis for D and trimming; V, J and clone size are from that table. The data contain around 230,000 clones, around 88% of them singletons. This CDR3 has 14 residues. This sequence was found in a woman in her forties or fifties with acute or convalescent COVID-19. The chain links TRBV21-1 to TRBJ2-3; the table's D call, TRBD1, has no DNA check behind it. TRBV21-1 is a pseudogene. Material: peripheral blood. In DNA form, the CDR3 reads TGTGCCAGCAGCATTAGGGACAGGACAGATACGCAGTATTTT. It codes for CASSIRDRTDTQYF.